This T cell receptor (beta chain) originates from a study of regulatory T cells in long-lasting Graves disease. Many counts were recorded for this clonotype. What it binds is unknown. The germline V gene has CDR1 SNHLY and CDR2 FYNNEI. The ends were cut back, 8 bases at V and 6 bases at J, with 16 bases in the middle. The CDR3 loop spans 13 amino acids. Relying on iRepertoire HTBI primers and Arm-PCR of CDR3 regions, the team built TCR beta libraries. TCRdb called the multiplex PCR reads again in MiXCR, with one record for every CDR3 protein. The sample includes approximately 690,000 distinct CDR3 sequences, 25% to 30% of them seen just once. The study's findings and limits: More public clonotypes were shared by persistent patients (around 2,800) than by new patients (about 1,000). TCR diversity was lower in persistent than newly diagnosed Graves' disease.

This sample's time point: persistent/refractory GD, antithyroid drugs over 5 years with positive TRAb. Following extraction of RNA from PBMCs, that RNA was used to make the TCR library. The sample consisted of peripheral blood mononuclear cells (PBMCs), taken when the disease was refractory, from a patient treated with antithyroid drugs. The clonotype originates from a female donor with Graves disease. The rearrangement links TRBV2 to TRBJ1-1; no firm D call. The chain's CDR3 is CASFEGLYAEAFF. Here the CDR3 DNA reads TGTGCCAGCTTTGAAGGCCTTTACGCTGAAGCTTTCTTT.